Listed here is a single T cell receptor beta chain. Its antigen is still unknown. Measured with immunoSEQ multiplex PCR; TCRdb has only the in-frame clones, and not every one. This table holds several hundred clones, around 21% found once. CDR3 size: 13 residues. Trimming left V 4 bases short and J 4 bases short, with 10 bases between. CDR1 and CDR2 from the germline V gene are MNHGY and SAAAGT. The data are from a study of T cells in localized non-small cell lung cancer. Points from the study as a whole: A median 57 of the top 100 tumor clones appeared in adjacent lung. Sequence data derive from only one tumor region, so heterogeneity remains possible.

The chain has TRBV6-8 and TRBJ1-2; possibly TRBD1 for D (6 bases). Sequencing used lung tumor tissue, obtained before any cancer treatment. The TCR was taken from a male donor aged 60 or over with stage I lung adenocarcinoma. The CDR3 bases are TGTGCCAGCAGTTTTGAACAGGGCTATGGCTACACCTTC. Encoded protein: CASSFEQGYGYTF.